This TCR beta chain is from a study of T cell responses to AZD1222 COVID-19 vaccine. Broader study findings: Without day 14 samples, only post-peak T cell repertoires were studied. Donors skewed white British and female; clonal diversity was possibly underestimated. Close to half of spike-specific TCRs reportedly recognize unmutated variant regions.

Turning to this clone: Its antigen is not known.

Some clones are missing from TCRdb's copy, which holds only in-frame ones; the method was immunoSEQ multiplex PCR. The repertoire has about 180,000 clones, approximately 91% of them found once; the top ten carry 1.5% to 2%. The input for sequencing was peripheral blood, taken on day 0 of AZD1222 vaccination. The receptor was derived from an adult in good health.

The CDR3 nucleotides are TGCAGTGCTAGGGAGGACAGGGGCCAGTTCTTC. Residues: CSAREDRGQFF. V usage is TRBV20-1 and J usage is TRBJ2-1, with 9 bases that match TRBD1. This CDR3 region has 11 residues. Looked up from germline, CDR1 is DFQATT and CDR2 is SNEGSKA (reference sequence). Trimming cost V 3 bases and J 13 bases; bases outside gene matches: 4.